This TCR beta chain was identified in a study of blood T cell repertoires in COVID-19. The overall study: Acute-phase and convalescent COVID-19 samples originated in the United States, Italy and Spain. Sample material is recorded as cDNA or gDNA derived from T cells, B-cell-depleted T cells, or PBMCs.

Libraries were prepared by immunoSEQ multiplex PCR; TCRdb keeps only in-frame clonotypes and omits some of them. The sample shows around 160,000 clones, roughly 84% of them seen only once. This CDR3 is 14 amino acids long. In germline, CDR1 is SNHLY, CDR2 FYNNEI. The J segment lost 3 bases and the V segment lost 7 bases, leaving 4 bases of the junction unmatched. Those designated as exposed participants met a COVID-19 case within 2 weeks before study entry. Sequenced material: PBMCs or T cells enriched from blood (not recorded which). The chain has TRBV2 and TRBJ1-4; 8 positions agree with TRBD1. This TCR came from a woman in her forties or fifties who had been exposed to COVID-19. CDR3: CASTGGLSNEKLFF. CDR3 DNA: TGTGCCAGCACAGGGGGCTTGTCTAATGAAAAACTGTTTTTT.